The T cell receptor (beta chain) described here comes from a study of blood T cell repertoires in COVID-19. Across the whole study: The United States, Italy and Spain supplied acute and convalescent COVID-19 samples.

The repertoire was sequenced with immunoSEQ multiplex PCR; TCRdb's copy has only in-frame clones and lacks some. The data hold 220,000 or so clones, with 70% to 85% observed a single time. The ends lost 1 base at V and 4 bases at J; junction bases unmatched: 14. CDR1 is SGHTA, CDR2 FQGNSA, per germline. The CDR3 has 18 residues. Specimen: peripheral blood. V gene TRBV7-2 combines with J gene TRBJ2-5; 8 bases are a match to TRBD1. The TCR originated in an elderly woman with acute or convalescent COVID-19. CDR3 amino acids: CASSLELVTGARRETQYF. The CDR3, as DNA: TGTGCCAGCAGCTTAGAACTGGTGACAGGGGCTCGGCGAGAGACCCAGTACTTC.